This T cell receptor beta chain was retrieved from a study of metastatic and nonmetastatic thyroid tumors. Study as a whole: A comparison of repertoires was made across blood and tumor or nodule tissue from malignant and benign thyroid patients.

Every patient underwent thyroid surgery untreated. Study results and caveats: According to reports, the diversity of TCR beta was significantly higher in malignant thyroid tumors than in benign nodules, and this held in both blood and tumor samples.

In germline, CDR1 is DFQATT, CDR2 SNEGSKA (reference sequence). This CDR3 comprises 14 residues. Methods used by the authors: Across clinicopathological groups, CDR3 differences served as the basis for building a distant-metastasis classifier for papillary thyroid cancer. With MiXCR, TCRdb called clones anew from the PCR reads. The V and J calls, along with clone size, are taken from TCRdb and not from the paper's own processing. The data contain about 41,000 clones, approximately 24% of them singletons. This clone was picked up many times. Its antigen is not identified. A much larger clonotype is one base distant, so this may be a read error.

This clonotype was sampled from a female donor with papillary thyroid cancer or a benign thyroid nodule (not recorded which). Some clones in this sample may be carry-over from other donors' samples. The chain recombines TRBV20-1 with TRBJ2-3, with a possible D match to TRBD2 (6 bases). Source material: tumor tissue. CDR3 sequence: CSALWSGLTDTRYF. The CDR3 DNA reads as TGCAGTGCTCTATGGTCGGGACTCACAGATACGCGGTATTTT.